This T cell receptor (beta chain) stems from a study of blood T cell repertoires in COVID-19. TCRdb's copy holds only in-frame clones and misses some; the assay was immunoSEQ multiplex PCR. The table includes about 480,000 clones, roughly 90% detected once. The length of the CDR3 is 15 residues. V was clipped by 5 bases and J by 7 bases; unmatched bases: 10. Germline assignment: CDR1 SEHNR and CDR2 FQNEAQ (reference sequence). Sequences were obtained from PBMCs or T cells enriched from blood (not recorded which). The gene calls are TRBV7-9 and TRBJ2-1; 8 bases fit TRBD1. This TCR was recovered from a woman in her forties who had recovered from COVID-19. The CDR3 sequence is CASSPRGQGANEQFF. Written as DNA, the CDR3 is TGTGCCAGCAGCCCCCGCGGGCAGGGGGCGAATGAGCAGTTCTTC.